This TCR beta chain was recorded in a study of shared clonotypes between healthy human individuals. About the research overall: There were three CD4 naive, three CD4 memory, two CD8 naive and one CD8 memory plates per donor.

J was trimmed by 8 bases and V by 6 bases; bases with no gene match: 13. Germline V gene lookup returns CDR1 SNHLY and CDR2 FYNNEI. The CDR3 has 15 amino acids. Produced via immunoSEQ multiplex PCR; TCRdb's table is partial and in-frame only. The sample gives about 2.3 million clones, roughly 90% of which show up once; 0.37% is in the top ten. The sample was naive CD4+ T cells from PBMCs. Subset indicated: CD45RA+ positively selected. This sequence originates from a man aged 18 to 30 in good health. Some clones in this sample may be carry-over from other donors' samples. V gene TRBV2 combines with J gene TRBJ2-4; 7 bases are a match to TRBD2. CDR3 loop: CASSRVVRGGHIQYF. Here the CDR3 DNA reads TGTGCCAGCAGCCGAGTCGTTAGGGGAGGGCACATTCAGTACTTC.